This is a list of T cell receptor beta chains from one sample in a study of blood T cell repertoires in COVID-19. Clones were read by immunoSEQ multiplex PCR, and TCRdb kept only the in-frame ones, dropping some. The sample lists about 35,000 clones; more than 75% were seen once. The sample taken for sequencing was peripheral blood. The receptor set was obtained from a man at least 80 years old with active COVID-19. CDR3s include the opening cysteine and the closing phenylalanine or tryptophan. D genes are given only for firm matches. Expanded clones get a size class; other rows say once, few or many, or leave the size out.

V	size	D	J	DNA	CDR3
TRBV27	.	TRBD2	TRBJ2-2	TGTGCCAGCACCACCCGTCTAGCGGGTAACACCGGGGAGCTGTTTTTT	CASTTRLAGNTGELFF
TRBV15	.	TRBD1	TRBJ2-5	TGTGCCACCAGCAGCCAGGGGGCGCAAGGAGAGACCCAGTACTTC	CATSSQGAQGETQYF
TRBV6-5	.	TRBD1	TRBJ2-2	TGTGCCAGCAGTTGGACAGGGGCCACCGGGGAGCTGTTTTTT	CASSWTGATGELFF
TRBV6-5	.	TRBD1	TRBJ1-4	TGTGCCAGCAGAACCGGGACAGGGGTTGAAAAACTGTTTTTT	CASRTGTGVEKLFF
TRBV7-8	.	TRBD1	TRBJ2-2	TGTGCCAGCAGCTCCCCTGCGGACAGGGGGCTCGGCGGGGAGCTGTTTTTT	CASSSPADRGLGGELFF
TRBV5-1	once	TRBD2	TRBJ2-3	TGCGCCAGCAGCCCTGGACTAGCGGGAGCGGGGCCGGCAGATACGCAGTATTTT	CASSPGLAGAGPADTQYF
TRBV4-1	.	TRBD1	TRBJ2-1	TGCGCCAGCAGCCACGGACAGGGCCCTCGGGGTGAGCAGTTCTTC	CASSHGQGPRGEQFF
TRBV18	.	.	TRBJ2-3	TGTGCCAGCTCACCCATCCGAGGCACAGATACGCAGTATTTT	CASSPIRGTDTQYF
TRBV20-1	few	TRBD2	TRBJ2-1	TGCAGTGCGCAGCGGGATTATGAGCAGTTCTTC	CSAQRDYEQFF
TRBV6-5	few	TRBD1	TRBJ1-3	TGTGCCAGCAGCTACAGGGGGCCGGGAAACACCATATATTTT	CASSYRGPGNTIYF
TRBV7-9	.	.	TRBJ1-2	TGTGCCAGCAGCTCAGACAGATTCTATGGCTACACCTTC	CASSSDRFYGYTF
TRBV28	.	.	TRBJ1-5	TGTGCCAGCAGTTCCGGACAGTTAAATCAGCCCCAGCATTTT	CASSSGQLNQPQHF
TRBV6-1	few	.	TRBJ2-6	TGTGCCAGCAGTGACCACTCTGGGGCCAACGTCCTGACTTTC	CASSDHSGANVLTF
TRBV18	.	TRBD2	TRBJ2-1	TGTGCCAGCTCACCACTAAAAGGGAGCGGGAAAGGCAATGAGCAGTTCTTC	CASSPLKGSGKGNEQFF
TRBV2	.	TRBD2	TRBJ2-1	TGTGCCAGCAGTGACTTCTCAACTAGCGGGAGTGAGCAGTTCTTC	CASSDFSTSGSEQFF
TRBV7-9	.	.	TRBJ2-2	TGTGCCAGCAGCTCAAAACGGGATGGTGTTCCCGGGGAGCTGTTTTTT	CASSSKRDGVPGELFF
TRBV30	.	.	TRBJ2-4	TGTGCCTTAGGCCGTGGACAGTGGGCCAAAAACATTCAGTACTTC	CALGRGQWAKNIQYF
TRBV6-5	.	TRBD1	TRBJ1-4	TGTGCCAGCAGTTACGGACAGGCCAGTGAAAAACTGTTTTTT	CASSYGQASEKLFF
TRBV18	.	TRBD2	TRBJ2-7	TGTGCCAGCTCACTAAACGAGGGACTAGCGAACGAGCAGTACTTC	CASSLNEGLANEQYF
TRBV6-5	.	TRBD1	TRBJ1-6	TGTGCCAGCAGCCCGACAGGGAATAATTCACCCCTCCACTTT	CASSPTGNNSPLHF
TRBV5-4	.	.	TRBJ1-6	TGTGCCAGCAGCTTGGACAGGGCTAATTCACCCCTCCACTTT	CASSLDRANSPLHF
TRBV7-2	.	TRBD2	TRBJ2-1	TGTGCCAGCAGCTTAGAGCCGATAGCGGGAGATCGGTTCTTC	CASSLEPIAGDRFF
TRBV7-9	.	.	TRBJ2-3	TGTGCCAGCAGCCCCACGGAGGGGAGGACAGATACGCAGTATTTT	CASSPTEGRTDTQYF
TRBV19	.	TRBD2	TRBJ2-7	TGTGCCAGTCCCGCGGGAGCCCCCTACGAGCAGTACTTC	CASPAGAPYEQYF
TRBV9	once	.	TRBJ1-6	TGTGCCAGCAGCCCGCGGGGCTCCTATAATTCACCCCTCCACTTT	CASSPRGSYNSPLHF
TRBV5-4	.	TRBD1	TRBJ2-2	TGTGCCAGCAGCCCATCCCGGGACAGCGCCGGGGAGCTGTTTTTT	CASSPSRDSAGELFF
TRBV10-1	medium-sized	.	TRBJ1-5	TGCGCCAGCAGCCGCACAGGGACTAAGCAGCCCCAGCATTTT	CASSRTGTKQPQHF
TRBV15	.	TRBD1	TRBJ2-1	TGTGCCACCAGCACCAACACAGGGGGAAATGAGCAGTTCTTC	CATSTNTGGNEQFF
TRBV10-2	.	.	TRBJ2-3	TGCGCCAGCAGCCGGGGGAGGGGGGCAGATACGCAGTATTTT	CASSRGRGADTQYF